This T cell receptor beta chain was identified during a study of cytomegalovirus exposure and HLA in healthy donors. This PCR relied on a set of 60 Vbeta primers and 13 Jbeta primers. The data were produced by immunoSEQ multiplex PCR, yet TCRdb's version contains in-frame clones alone and is incomplete. The sample consists of more than 150,000 clones, 70% to 85% of them appearing once. This clone was seen just once. What it binds is not known. Findings of the study overall: Most likely, a cluster of highly shared sequence variants arose as a sequencing artifact.

V lost 5 bases, J lost 3 bases, and 13 bases lay in between. The CDR3 totals 14 residues. Germline V CDR1 and CDR2: SNHLY, FYNNEI. The gene calls are TRBV2 and TRBJ1-2; D might be TRBD1 (6 bases). This receptor was taken from a man aged 18 to 29 in good health and CMV-seronegative. The sample taken for sequencing was PBMCs. The chain's CDR3 is CASSTRQEDYGYTF. The CDR3 bases are TGTGCCAGCAGTACTCGACAGGAAGACTATGGCTACACCTTC.